This T cell receptor beta chain emerged from a study of OX40 agonist ivuxolimab in advanced cancers. About the study: All patients had ivuxolimab intravenously every 2 weeks at 0.01 to 10 mg/kg. Prior anti-PD-1, anti-PD-L1 or anti-CTLA-4 therapy did not bar entry, and roughly 40% had some.

Clones were sequenced by immunoSEQ multiplex PCR, and TCRdb holds only the in-frame ones, with some missing. The sample contains 25,000 to 35,000 clones, about three quarters of which appear only once. CDR1 and CDR2 (germline): SQVTM, ANQGSEA. This CDR3 comprises 12 residues. V was cut by 2 bases and J by 8 bases, with 9 bases left in between. This material consisted of CD4+ or CD8+ T cells sorted from blood, taken in a trial of the OX40 agonist ivuxolimab. This chain joins TRBV29-1 and TRBJ1-4; no clear D. This TCR was recovered from an adult with an advanced solid tumor such as melanoma, head and neck, liver or kidney cancer. CDR3 protein: CSVELPDEKLFF. The CDR3 DNA is TGCAGCGTTGAATTGCCGGACGAAAAACTGTTTTTT.